This T cell receptor beta chain was identified in a study of radiation and T cells in renal cell carcinoma. Details on this clone: The antigen is not known.

Time point indicated: blood 4 weeks post-SBRT, at nephrectomy. Treatment given: 15 Gy SBRT to primary tumor, nephrectomy 4 weeks later. Nephrectomy followed 15 Gy stereotactic body radiation by 4 weeks. Here immunoSEQ multiplex PCR was the method, and the copy in TCRdb shows in-frame clones only, minus some. Here the sample spans around 77,000 clones, around four fifths being singletons. The CDR3 is 16 residues long. The germline CDR1 and CDR2 sequences are SGHRS and YFSETQ. V lost 5 bases and J lost 0, with 14 bases in between. Notes on the study in general: Top tumor clonotypes rose in blood 2 weeks post-radiation, then contracted.

The sequence was obtained from a woman aged 55-70 years with renal cell carcinoma. The V and J genes are TRBV5-1 and TRBJ2-2, with D maybe TRBD1 (6 bases). The sequencing here drew on blood, taken from a patient whose treatment included radiotherapy and nephrectomy. For the CDR3, the DNA is TGCGCCAGCAGAACAACCGGGACACCGAACACCGGGGAGCTGTTTTTT. Translating gives CASRTTGTPNTGELFF. The full variable domain, in which reference TRBV5-1 and TRBJ2-2 provide the parts outside the CDR3, is KAGVTQTPRYLIKTRGQQVTLSCSPISGHRSVSWYQQTPGQGLQFLFEYFSETQRNKGNFPGRFSGRQFSNSRSEMNVSTLELGDSALYLCASRTTGTPNTGELFFGEGSRLTVL.